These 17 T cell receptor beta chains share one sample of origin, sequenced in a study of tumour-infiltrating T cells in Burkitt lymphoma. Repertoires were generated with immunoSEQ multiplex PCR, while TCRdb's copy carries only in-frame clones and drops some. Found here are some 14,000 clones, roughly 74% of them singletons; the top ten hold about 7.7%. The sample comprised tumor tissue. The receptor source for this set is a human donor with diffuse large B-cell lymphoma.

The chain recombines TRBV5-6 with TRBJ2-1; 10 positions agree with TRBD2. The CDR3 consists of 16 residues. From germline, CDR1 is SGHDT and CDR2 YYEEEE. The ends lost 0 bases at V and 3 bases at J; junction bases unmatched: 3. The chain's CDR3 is CASSLELAGVYNEQFF. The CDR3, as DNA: TGTGCCAGCAGCTTGGAGCTAGCGGGAGTCTACAATGAGCAGTTCTTC.

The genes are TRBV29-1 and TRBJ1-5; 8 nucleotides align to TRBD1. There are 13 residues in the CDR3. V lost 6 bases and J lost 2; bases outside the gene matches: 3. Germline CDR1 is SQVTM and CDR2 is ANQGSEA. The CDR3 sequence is CSVMDRGNQPQHF. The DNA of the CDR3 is TGCAGCGTCATGGACAGGGGCAATCAGCCCCAGCATTTT.

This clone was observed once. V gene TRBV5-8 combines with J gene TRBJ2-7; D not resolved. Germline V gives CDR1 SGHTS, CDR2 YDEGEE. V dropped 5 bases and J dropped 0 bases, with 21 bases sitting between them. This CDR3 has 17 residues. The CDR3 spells CASSTLTGRSDSYEQYF. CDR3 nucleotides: TGTGCCAGCAGTACTTTAACCGGCCGAAGTGACTCCTACGAGCAGTACTTC.

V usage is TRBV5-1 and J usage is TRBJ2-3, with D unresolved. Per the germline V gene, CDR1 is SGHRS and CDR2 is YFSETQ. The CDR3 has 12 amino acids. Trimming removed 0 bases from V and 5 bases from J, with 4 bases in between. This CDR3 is CASSLGEDTQYF. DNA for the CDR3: TGCGCCAGCAGCTTGGGGGAAGATACGCAGTATTTT.

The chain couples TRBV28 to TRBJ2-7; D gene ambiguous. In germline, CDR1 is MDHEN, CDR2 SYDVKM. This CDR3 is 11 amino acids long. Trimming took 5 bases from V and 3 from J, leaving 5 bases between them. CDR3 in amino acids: CASSTSYEQYF. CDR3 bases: TGTGCCAGCAGTACCAGCTACGAGCAGTACTTC.

The CDR3 reads CASSPGTSVYNEQFF. CDR3 coding DNA: TGCGCCAGCAGCCCCGGGACTAGCGTCTACAATGAGCAGTTCTTC. The chain employs TRBV5-1 and TRBJ2-1; 10 bases fit TRBD2. Per germline, CDR1 SGHRS and CDR2 YFSETQ. This CDR3 region has 15 residues. With 4 bases clipped from V and 3 bases from J, the junction kept 4 bases outside the gene matches.

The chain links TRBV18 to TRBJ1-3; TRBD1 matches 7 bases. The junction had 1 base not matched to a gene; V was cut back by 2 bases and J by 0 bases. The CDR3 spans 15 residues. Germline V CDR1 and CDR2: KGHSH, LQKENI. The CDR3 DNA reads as TGTGCCAGCTCACCAGGACAGGTCTCTGGAAACACCATATATTTT. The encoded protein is CASSPGQVSGNTIYF.

The CDR3 region is CASSRWAAAREDTQYF. The CDR3, as DNA: TGTGCCAGCTCACGTTGGGCCGCTGCACGTGAAGATACGCAGTATTTT. The chain is built from TRBV18 and TRBJ2-3, with no clear D. V shed 4 bases and J shed 5 bases, with 19 bases lying between them. Per germline, CDR1 KGHSH and CDR2 LQKENI. This CDR3 comprises 16 residues. The whole variable domain, remainder taken from reference TRBV18 and TRBJ2-3, is NAGVMQNPRHLVRRRGQEARLRCSPMKGHSHVYWYRQLPEEGLKFMVYLQKENIIDESGMPKERFSAEFPKEGPSILRIQQVVRGDSAAYFCASSRWAAAREDTQYFGPGTRLTVL.

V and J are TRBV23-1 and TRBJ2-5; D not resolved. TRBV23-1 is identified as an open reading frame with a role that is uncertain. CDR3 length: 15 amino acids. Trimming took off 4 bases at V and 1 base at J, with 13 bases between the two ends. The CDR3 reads CASSPIDPVQETQYF. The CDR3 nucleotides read TGCGCCAGCAGTCCGATAGATCCAGTCCAAGAGACCCAGTACTTC.

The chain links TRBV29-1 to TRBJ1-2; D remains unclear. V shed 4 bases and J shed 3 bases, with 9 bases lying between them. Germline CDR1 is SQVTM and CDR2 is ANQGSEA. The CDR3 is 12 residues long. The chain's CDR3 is CSVVGPDYGYTF. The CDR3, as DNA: TGCAGCGTTGTTGGGCCGGACTATGGCTACACCTTC.

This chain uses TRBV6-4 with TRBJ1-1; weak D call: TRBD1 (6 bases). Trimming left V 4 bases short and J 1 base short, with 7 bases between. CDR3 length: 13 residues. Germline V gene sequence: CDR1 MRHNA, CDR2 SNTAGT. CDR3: CASSATGNTEAFF. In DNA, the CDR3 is TGTGCCAGCAGTGCGACAGGGAACACTGAAGCTTTCTTT.

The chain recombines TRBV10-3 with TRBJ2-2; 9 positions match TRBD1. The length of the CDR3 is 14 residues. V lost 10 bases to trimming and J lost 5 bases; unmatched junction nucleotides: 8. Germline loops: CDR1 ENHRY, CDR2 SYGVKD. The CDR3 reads CASNPGQGTGELFF. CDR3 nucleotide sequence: TGTGCCAGCAATCCGGGACAGGGTACCGGGGAGCTGTTTTTT.

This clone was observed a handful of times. CDR3 amino acids: CASSREGRQETQYF. The CDR3 coding sequence is TGTGCCAGCAGCCGTGAGGGGCGTCAAGAGACCCAGTACTTC. The V gene is TRBV7-9, the J gene TRBJ2-5; D possibly uses TRBD1 or TRBD2 (5 bases each). There are 14 residues in the CDR3. The V gene lost 5 bases and the J gene lost 2 bases, with 12 bases spanning the gap. Germline V gene sequence: CDR1 SEHNR, CDR2 FQNEAQ (reference sequence).

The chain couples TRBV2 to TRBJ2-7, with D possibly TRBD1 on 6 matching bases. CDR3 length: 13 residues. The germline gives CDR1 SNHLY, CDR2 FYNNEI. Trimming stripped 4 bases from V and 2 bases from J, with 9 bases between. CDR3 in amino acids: CASSGGTPYEQYF. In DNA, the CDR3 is TGTGCCAGCAGTGGAGGGACACCCTACGAGCAGTACTTC. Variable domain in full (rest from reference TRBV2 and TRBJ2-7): EPEVTQTPSHQVTQMGQEVILRCVPISNHLYFYWYRQILGQKVEFLVSFYNNEISEKSEIFDDQFSVERPDGSNFTLKIRSTKLEDSAMYFCASSGGTPYEQYFGPGTRLTVT.

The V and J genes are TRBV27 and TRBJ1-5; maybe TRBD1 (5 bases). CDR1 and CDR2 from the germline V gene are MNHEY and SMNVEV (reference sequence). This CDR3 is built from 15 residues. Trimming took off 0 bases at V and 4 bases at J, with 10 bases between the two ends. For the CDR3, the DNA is TGTGCCAGCAGTTTATCGATCGGGGGGAATCAGCCCCAGCATTTT. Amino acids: CASSLSIGGNQPQHF.

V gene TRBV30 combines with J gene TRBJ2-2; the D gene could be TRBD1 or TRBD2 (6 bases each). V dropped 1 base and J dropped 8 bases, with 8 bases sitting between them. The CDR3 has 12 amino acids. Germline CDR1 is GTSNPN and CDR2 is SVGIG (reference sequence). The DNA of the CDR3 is TGTGCCTGGAGTGGGGGGGCAGGGGAGCTGTTTTTT. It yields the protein CAWSGGAGELFF.

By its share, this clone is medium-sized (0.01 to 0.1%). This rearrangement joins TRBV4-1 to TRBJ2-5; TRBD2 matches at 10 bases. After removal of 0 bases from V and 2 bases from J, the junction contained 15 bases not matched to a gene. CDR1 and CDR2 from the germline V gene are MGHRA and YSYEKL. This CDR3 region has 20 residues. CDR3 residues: CASSQDQPRSGRALQETQYF. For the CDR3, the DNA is TGCGCCAGCAGCCAAGATCAACCCCGGAGCGGGAGGGCCCTACAAGAGACCCAGTACTTC.